This T cell receptor (beta chain) emerged from a study of human T cells and chemical hapten exposure. Total RNA extraction was carried out from unfractionated whole blood. The study used a library that attached unique molecular identifiers to individual cDNA molecules. A single record per CDR3 protein comes from TCRdb applying MiXCR to the 5' RACE reads. The profile shows 100,000 to 120,000 distinct CDR3 sequences, around 20% of them singletons. Germline CDR1 reads MGHRA; CDR2 reads YSYEKL. V lost 4 bases to trimming and J lost 7 bases, with 20 bases between them. The CDR3 length is 15 residues. Points from the study as a whole: DPC sensitization produced no change in TCRs with frequency above 1 in 1000.

To note about this clonotype: Its target is unknown.

V usage is TRBV4-1 and J usage is TRBJ2-7; D unresolved. The sequence derives from a human donor in good health. CDR3 sequence reads: CASSPPGHYVFEQYF. The CDR3 bases are TGCGCCAGCAGCCCCCCGGGCCACTATGTTTTTGAGCAGTACTTC.